The 19 T cell receptor beta chains in this list originate from one sample, sequenced in a study of Ad26.COV2.S vaccination and SARS-CoV-2 variants. Treatment noted: around 19 received Ad26.COV2.S at low or high dose, single or two shots; 5 received placebo; per-sample allocation not given. Material that was analyzed had been drawn on day 63 after the first vaccine or placebo injection. Only in-frame clones appear in the TCRdb table, and some are missing; sequencing was by immunoSEQ multiplex PCR. The sample holds around 450,000 clones; 85% to 90% are singletons and the top ten take approximately 2.5%. The sample consisted of peripheral blood, taken in a trial of Ad26.COV2.S vaccine versus placebo. Receptors originate from a person between 18 and 65 years old who received the Ad26.COV2.S COVID-19 vaccine or a placebo.

This chain's CDR3 is CASSPTGKGAVGTEAFF. Written as DNA, the CDR3 is TGTGCCAGCTCACCGACGGGAAAGGGGGCGGTTGGCACTGAAGCTTTCTTT. The chain has TRBV18 and TRBJ1-1; 7 positions match TRBD1. Germline V CDR1 and CDR2: KGHSH, LQKENI. V dropped 3 bases and J dropped 4; count of bases not matched to a gene: 14. This CDR3 is built from 17 residues.

V is TRBV29-1 and J is TRBJ2-7, with TRBD2 identical over 12 bases. Per germline, CDR1 SQVTM and CDR2 ANQGSEA. The CDR3 sequence is 15 residues long. The V segment lost 7 bases and the J segment 3 bases; nucleotides outside the gene matches: 10. CDR3 protein: CSAATSGGYGYEQYF. CDR3 DNA: TGCAGCGCGGCTACTAGCGGGGGGTACGGCTACGAGCAGTACTTC.

A single count supports this clone. The V call is TRBV28, the J call TRBJ2-7, with D unresolved. The CDR3 runs 11 residues. The V and J ends lost 4 bases and 5 bases respectively, with 6 bases between them. CDR1 is MDHEN, CDR2 SYDVKM, per germline. In nucleotides, the CDR3 is TGTGCCAGCAGTTCGCGCCACGAGCAGTACGTC. Residues: CASSSRHEQYV.

This clone was seen only a few times. The chain uses TRBV7-9 and TRBJ2-7; perhaps TRBD1 as D (6 bases). The V end was cut by 4 bases, the J end by 2 bases, with 15 bases between. The CDR3 is 15 residues long. Looked up from germline, CDR1 is SEHNR and CDR2 is FQNEAQ (reference sequence). The CDR3 spells CASSYSTGIPYEQYF. In DNA, the CDR3 is TGTGCCAGCAGCTATAGCACAGGGATCCCCTACGAGCAGTACTTC.

V gene TRBV19 combines with J gene TRBJ2-4; D is possibly TRBD1 (6 bases). Germline values: CDR1 LNHDA, CDR2 SQIVND (reference sequence). V shed 3 bases and J shed 4 bases, with 10 bases lying between them. The CDR3 extends over 14 amino acids. The CDR3 here is CASSMGDTKNIQYF. CDR3 DNA sequence: TGTGCCAGTAGTATGGGGGACACGAAAAACATTCAGTACTTC.

This CDR3 reads CASSPPGSGSSDTQYF. The CDR3 region has the DNA TGCGCCAGCAGCCCCCCTGGTAGCGGGAGCTCAGATACGCAGTATTTT. The rearrangement joins TRBV5-1 to TRBJ2-3, with 9 bases matching TRBD2. The CDR3 runs 16 residues. Germline V CDR1 and CDR2: SGHRS, YFSETQ. V dropped 4 bases and J dropped 4; count of bases not matched to a gene: 10.

The chain joins TRBV6-1 to TRBJ1-4; possible D gene TRBD1, 6 bases. Looked up from germline, CDR1 is MNHNS and CDR2 is SASEGT. The CDR3 is 15 residues long. Trimming took off 2 bases at V and 7 bases at J, with 14 bases between the two ends. This CDR3 is CASSEPGRGSEKLFF. The CDR3 DNA reads TGTGCCAGCAGTGAACCCGGCAGGGGTAGTGAAAAACTGTTTTTT.

V gene TRBV28 combines with J gene TRBJ2-3, with D perhaps matching TRBD2 (6 bases). With 3 bases removed from V and 2 bases from J, the gap between germline ends came to 15 bases. The CDR3 spans 16 residues. CDR1 and CDR2 (germline): MDHEN, SYDVKM. This chain's CDR3 is CASSFGLSISTDTQYF. CDR3 DNA: TGTGCCAGCAGTTTTGGACTATCAATCTCCACAGATACGCAGTATTTT.

This clone was counted a few times. The CDR3 reads CASSYTGELFF. The CDR3 DNA follows: TGTGCCAGCAGTTACACCGGGGAGCTGTTTTTT. The chain employs TRBV2 and TRBJ2-2; the D is unclear. CDR3 length: 11 residues. The ends were cut back, 5 bases at V and 3 bases at J, with 1 base in the middle. Germline-derived CDR1 and CDR2 are SNHLY and FYNNEI.

The chain joins TRBV10-3 to TRBJ2-1, with no clear D. Per the germline V gene, CDR1 is ENHRY and CDR2 is SYGVKD. Trimming cost V 11 bases and J 2 bases, with 7 bases left between them. The CDR3 sequence is 11 residues long. The CDR3 coding sequence is TGTGCCGCATCGACCTACAATGAGCAGTTCTTC. It translates to CAASTYNEQFF.

The chain has TRBV19 and TRBJ1-6; D uncertain. Germline CDR1 is LNHDA and CDR2 is SQIVND (reference sequence). CDR3 length equals 14 residues. Trimming cost V 2 bases and J 5 bases, with 7 bases left between them. This chain's CDR3 is CASSIWADNSPLHF. CDR3 coding DNA: TGTGCCAGTAGTATATGGGCCGATAATTCACCCCTCCACTTT.

The chain has TRBV4-2 and TRBJ2-4, with 9 positions matching TRBD2. CDR3 length: 16 residues. The ends lost 2 bases at V and 7 bases at J; junction bases unmatched: 9. CDR1 is LGHNA and CDR2 is YNFKEQ in the germline V gene. The CDR3 is CASSQIVGGRGNIQYF. As DNA, the CDR3 is TGTGCCAGCAGCCAAATTGTGGGCGGGAGGGGGAACATTCAGTACTTC.

The chain joins TRBV19 to TRBJ2-6; 10 bases match TRBD1. The CDR3 contains 17 residues. Germline CDR1 is LNHDA and CDR2 is SQIVND (reference sequence). J gave up 2 bases and V 5 bases, and 6 bases lay outside the gene matches. The CDR3 region is CASSPGQGVAGANVLTF. CDR3 nucleotides: TGTGCCAGTAGTCCCGGACAGGGGGTGGCTGGGGCCAACGTCCTGACTTTC.

A word on this clone: Distinct nucleotide sequences in the sample also encode this CDR3. This chain uses TRBV5-1 with TRBJ1-1; no firm D call. Germline CDR1 reads SGHRS; CDR2 reads YFSETQ. The V gene lost 0 bases and the J gene lost 2 bases, with 8 bases spanning the gap. The CDR3 runs to 14 residues. CDR3: CASSLDRGNTEAFF. Here the CDR3 DNA reads TGCGCCAGCAGCTTGGATCGAGGAAACACTGAAGCTTTCTTT.

This clone showed up just once. The rearrangement joins TRBV27 to TRBJ1-6; 7 bases agree with TRBD1. The germline V gene encodes CDR1 MNHEY and CDR2 SMNVEV (reference sequence). Trimming took 2 bases from V and 10 from J; bases not matched to a gene: 2. The CDR3 length is 13 residues. The CDR3 DNA sequence: TGTGCCAGCAGTTTAAGGGGACAGTCACCCCTCCACTTT. This encodes CASSLRGQSPLHF.

The chain links TRBV2 to TRBJ2-4; tentatively, D is TRBD1 or TRBD2 (5 bases each). The germline V gene has CDR1 SNHLY and CDR2 FYNNEI. This CDR3 region has 12 residues. V was pared by 7 bases and J by 9 bases, with 13 bases between. For the CDR3, the DNA is TGTGCCAGCACTGGGGGAGAGGGCATTCAGTACTTC. Translating it yields CASTGGEGIQYF.

Concerning this clone: The same CDR3 arises from other DNA sequences in this sample as well. This chain joins TRBV20-1 and TRBJ1-1; no firm D call. The V end lost 4 bases, the J end lost 1 base, and 4 bases lay between the germline ends. There are 11 residues in the CDR3. Looked up from germline, CDR1 is DFQATT and CDR2 is SNEGSKA (reference sequence). CDR3 DNA sequence: TGCAGTGCTATAGGGAACACTGAAGCTTTCTTT. Translating it yields CSAIGNTEAFF.

V gene TRBV7-2 combines with J gene TRBJ2-2; TRBD1 matches at 9 bases. The V segment lost 3 bases and the J segment 0 bases; nucleotides outside the gene matches: 8. The CDR3 extends over 18 amino acids. The V gene's germline CDR1 is SGHTA and CDR2 FQGNSA. The CDR3 reads CASSFDRGGPANTGELFF. The DNA for the CDR3 is TGTGCCAGCAGCTTCGACAGGGGGGGTCCCGCGAACACCGGGGAGCTGTTTTTT.

CDR3 sequence (DNA): TGTGCCAGCTCACCCGGGGGCCCAGGAAGCGGTTCACCCCTCCACTTT. The encoded protein is CASSPGGPGSGSPLHF. This rearrangement joins TRBV18 to TRBJ1-6; tentatively, D is TRBD1 (6 bases). Between the trimmed V and J ends, which lost 3 bases and 9 bases, there was a span of 18 bases. The germline gives CDR1 KGHSH, CDR2 LQKENI. The CDR3 has 16 amino acids.